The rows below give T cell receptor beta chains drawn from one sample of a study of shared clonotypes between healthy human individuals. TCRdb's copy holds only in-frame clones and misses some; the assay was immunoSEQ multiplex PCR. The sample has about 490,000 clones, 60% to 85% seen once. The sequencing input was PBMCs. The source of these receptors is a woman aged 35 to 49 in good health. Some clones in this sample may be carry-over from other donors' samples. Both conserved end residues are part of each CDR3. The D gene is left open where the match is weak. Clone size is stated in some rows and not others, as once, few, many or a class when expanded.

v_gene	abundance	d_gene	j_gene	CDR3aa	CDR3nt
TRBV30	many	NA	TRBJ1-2	CAWSQGSGYTF	TGTGCCTGGAGTCAGGGATCCGGCTACACCTTC
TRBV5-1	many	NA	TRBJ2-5	CASRITETQYF	TGCGCCAGCAGAATTACAGAGACCCAGTACTTC
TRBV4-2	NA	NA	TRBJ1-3	CASSQTTGNTIYF	TGTGCCAGCAGCCAAACGACAGGAAACACCATATATTTT
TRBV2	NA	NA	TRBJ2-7	CASSTTVSYEQYF	TGTGCCAGCAGTACGACGGTCTCCTACGAGCAGTACTTC
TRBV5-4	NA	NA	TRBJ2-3	CASSLDRVGTDTQYF	TGTGCCAGCAGCTTGGACAGGGTGGGCACAGATACGCAGTATTTT
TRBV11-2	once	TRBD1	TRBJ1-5	CASSFSGQPNQPQHF	TGTGCCAGCAGCTTTTCGGGACAGCCCAATCAGCCCCAGCATTTT
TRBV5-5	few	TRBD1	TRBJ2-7	CASNFRGQGGDEQYF	TGTGCCAGCAACTTCCGGGGACAGGGCGGCGACGAGCAGTACTTC
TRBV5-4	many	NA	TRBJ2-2	CASSLGGTGELFF	TGTGCCAGCAGCTTGGGGGGCACCGGGGAGCTGTTTTTT
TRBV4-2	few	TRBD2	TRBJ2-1	CASSQSSSGSIDEQFF	TGTGCCAGCAGCCAGAGTTCTAGCGGGAGTATTGATGAGCAGTTCTTC
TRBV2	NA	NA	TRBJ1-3	CASRTTGGNTIYF	TGTGCCAGCAGGACAACCGGAGGAAACACCATATATTTT
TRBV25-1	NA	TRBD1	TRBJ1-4	CASSTGQDNEKLFF	TGTGCCAGCAGCACAGGACAGGATAATGAAAAACTGTTTTTT
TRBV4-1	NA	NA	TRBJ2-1	CASSRRPNEQFF	TGCGCCAGCAGCCGACGGCCTAATGAGCAGTTCTTC
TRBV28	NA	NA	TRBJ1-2	CASSLPRRDYGYTF	TGTGCCAGCAGTTTGCCCCGCCGGGACTATGGCTACACCTTC
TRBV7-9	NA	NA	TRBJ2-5	CASSPDHAGTQYF	TGTGCCAGCAGCCCCGACCACGCCGGGACCCAGTACTTC
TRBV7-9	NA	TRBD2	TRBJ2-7	CASSRLGGGRNSYEQYF	TGTGCCAGCAGCCGACTAGGCGGCGGGAGGAACTCCTACGAGCAGTACTTC
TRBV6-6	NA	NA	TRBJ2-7	CASSYSRTSSYEQYF	TGTGCCAGCAGTTACTCCCGGACGTCTTCCTACGAGCAGTACTTC
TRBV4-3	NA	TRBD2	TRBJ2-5	CASSQGRREGHETQYF	TGCGCCAGCAGCCAGGGACGGCGGGAGGGCCACGAGACCCAGTACTTC
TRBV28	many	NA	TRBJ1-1	CASSFVVDTGEAFF	TGTGCCAGCAGTTTTGTTGTGGACACCGGAGAAGCTTTCTTT